The 16 T cell receptor beta chains listed next were all sequenced from one sample in a study of CD8+ T cells in alopecia areata. Reverse transcribed after extraction, RNA yielded cDNA as the sequencing template. This table comes from immunoSEQ multiplex PCR, and its TCRdb copy is limited to in-frame clones, with some not included. The table records 120,000 or so clones, approximately 57% of them present only once. Treatment reported: oral pan-JAK inhibitor, 5-10 mg twice daily. The sequencing here drew on CD4+ T cells sorted from blood, taken at week 4, from a patient treated with tofacitinib. These receptors were obtained from a human donor with alopecia areata.

The chain couples TRBV27 to TRBJ2-7; 7 positions match TRBD1. Trimming removed 3 bases from V and 2 bases from J; junction bases left unmatched: 10. Germline V gene sequence: CDR1 MNHEY, CDR2 SMNVEV (reference sequence). CDR3 length equals 16 residues. The DNA for the CDR3 is TGTGCCAGCAGTTTCCAGGGGCAGGGGGTTACCTACGAGCAGTACTTC. Protein: CASSFQGQGVTYEQYF.

The chain combines TRBV4-3 with TRBJ2-1, with TRBD1 matching 8 bases. Germline CDR1 and CDR2: LGHNA and YSLEER. This CDR3 spans 16 amino acids. V lost 4 bases, J lost 4 bases, and 9 bases stayed unmatched. The CDR3 region has the DNA TGCGCCAGCAGCCCTATCGGGCAGGGGGCATACAATGAGCAGTTCTTC. This codes for CASSPIGQGAYNEQFF.

The genes are TRBV4-3 and TRBJ1-5; unclear D gene. The ends were cut back, 1 base at V and 4 bases at J, with 8 bases in the middle. This CDR3 has 14 amino acids. Germline V lookup: CDR1 LGHNA, CDR2 YSLEER. This chain's CDR3 is CASSQGAENQPQHF. The CDR3 region has the DNA TGCGCCAGCAGCCAAGGGGCCGAGAATCAGCCCCAGCATTTT.

The CDR3 nucleotides read TGTGCCAGCAGCTTGGCCCCAGGAGTCAAAAACATTCAGTACTTC. Protein product: CASSLAPGVKNIQYF. The chain links TRBV5-8 to TRBJ2-4; D is unclear. V was pared by 0 bases and J by 3 bases, with 10 bases between. The germline V gene has CDR1 SGHTS and CDR2 YDEGEE. The CDR3 is made up of 15 amino acids.

The J gene is TRBJ2-7, the V gene TRBV5-1, with D possibly matching TRBD1 (6 bases). The V gene's germline CDR1 is SGHRS and CDR2 YFSETQ. The CDR3 is 17 residues long. Trimming removed 4 bases from V and 0 bases from J, with 20 bases in between. The CDR3 DNA follows: TGCGCCAGCAGCCGAGGATCCGCAGGGACAAGCTCCTACGAGCAGTACTTC. This translates into CASSRGSAGTSSYEQYF. Full variable domain (missing parts from reference TRBV5-1 and TRBJ2-7): KAGVTQTPRYLIKTRGQQVTLSCSPISGHRSVSWYQQTPGQGLQFLFEYFSETQRNKGNFPGRFSGRQFSNSRSEMNVSTLELGDSALYLCASSRGSAGTSSYEQYFGPGTRLTVT.

V gene TRBV7-2 combines with J gene TRBJ2-3; possibly TRBD1 for D (5 bases). The germline gives CDR1 SGHTA, CDR2 FQGNSA. V dropped 2 bases and J dropped 0 bases, with 9 bases sitting between them. This CDR3 is built from 15 residues. As DNA, the CDR3 is TGTGCCAGCAGCTTAATGCCAGGGAGCACAGATACGCAGTATTTT. It translates to CASSLMPGSTDTQYF. The variable domain in full, completed from reference TRBV7-2 and TRBJ2-3, reads GAGVSQSPSNKVTEKGKDVELRCDPISGHTALYWYRQSLGQGLEFLIYFQGNSAPDKSGLPSDRFSAERTGGSVSTLTIQRTQQEDSAVYLCASSLMPGSTDTQYFGPGTRLTVL.

The V call is TRBV11-2, the J call TRBJ2-7; 7 positions agree with TRBD2. Trimming cost V 3 bases and J 3 bases; bases outside gene matches: 2. The germline V gene has CDR1 SGHAT and CDR2 FQNNGV. CDR3 length equals 13 residues. The CDR3 loop is CASSFAGVYEQYF. In DNA form, the CDR3 reads TGTGCCAGCAGCTTTGCGGGGGTCTACGAGCAGTACTTC.

V gene TRBV29-1 combines with J gene TRBJ2-5; possible D gene TRBD2, 5 bases. Germline V gene lookup returns CDR1 SQVTM and CDR2 ANQGSEA. Trimming cost V 5 bases and J 5 bases, with 12 bases left between them. The CDR3 contains 12 residues. This CDR3 is CSVTKGVETQYF. For the CDR3, the DNA is TGCAGCGTTACCAAGGGAGTCGAGACCCAGTACTTC.

The chain's CDR3 is CSVEPGDTDTQYF. Written as DNA, the CDR3 is TGCAGCGTTGAGCCAGGAGACACAGATACGCAGTATTTT. The chain is built from TRBV29-1 and TRBJ2-3; D is unclear. Trimming pared 3 bases from V and 2 bases from J, leaving 9 bases between. CDR3 length: 13 amino acids. Germline assignment: CDR1 SQVTM and CDR2 ANQGSEA.

This chain uses TRBV7-6 with TRBJ2-7; D not resolved. Germline loops: CDR1 SGHVS, CDR2 FNYEAQ. The CDR3 sequence is 13 residues long. V lost 1 base to trimming and J lost 3 bases, with 7 bases between them. The CDR3 bases are TGTGCCAGCAGCTTAGGGCGGAGCTACGAGCAGTACTTC. This translates into CASSLGRSYEQYF.

CDR3 sequence reads: CASSLAWRDTQYF. The CDR3, as DNA: TGCGCCAGCAGCTTGGCGTGGAGGGATACGCAGTATTTT. The chain couples TRBV5-1 to TRBJ2-3; TRBD2 might be the D (5 bases). The germline V gene has CDR1 SGHRS and CDR2 YFSETQ. This CDR3 region has 13 residues. Trimming took 0 bases from V and 6 from J, leaving 8 bases between them.

The chain carries TRBV25-1 and TRBJ2-7; D is ambiguous. CDR1 and CDR2 (germline): MGHDK, SYGVNS. There are 12 residues in the CDR3. With 3 bases removed from V and 5 bases from J, the gap between germline ends came to 8 bases. This CDR3 reads CASSETIHEQYF. The CDR3 DNA is TGTGCCAGCAGTGAGACGATACACGAGCAGTACTTC.

The chain recombines TRBV7-9 with TRBJ1-4, with D uncertain. The length of the CDR3 is 15 residues. Trimming shortened V by 0 bases and J by 7 bases, and 12 bases separated the two germline ends. CDR1 and CDR2 (germline): SEHNR, FQNEAQ (reference sequence). The CDR3, as DNA: TGTGCCAGCAGCTTAGCGGGGTCGACGGGTGAAAAACTGTTTTTT. Protein product: CASSLAGSTGEKLFF.

This clone turned up a few times. Other DNA sequences from this sample encode an identical CDR3 as well. This rearrangement joins TRBV30 to TRBJ2-3, with unresolved D. Trimming removed 1 base from V and 4 bases from J, with 3 bases in between. CDR1 and CDR2 (germline): GTSNPN, SVGIG (reference sequence). The CDR3 sequence is 11 residues long. Here the CDR3 reads CAWSDADTQYF. CDR3 DNA: TGTGCCTGGAGTGACGCAGATACGCAGTATTTT.

The chain carries TRBV5-1 and TRBJ2-1; 9 bases match TRBD2. The CDR3 runs 14 residues. The trim removed 4 bases at V and 9 bases at J, leaving 8 bases unmatched. Germline assignment: CDR1 SGHRS and CDR2 YFSETQ. The CDR3 spells CASSRSGGLTEQFF. CDR3 DNA sequence: TGCGCCAGCAGCCGGAGCGGGGGGTTAACTGAGCAGTTCTTC.

The chain recombines TRBV10-3 with TRBJ2-5; TRBD1 aligns across 7 bases. This CDR3 has 17 amino acids. The germline CDR1 and CDR2 sequences are ENHRY and SYGVKD. V shed 2 bases, J shed 1 base, and the junction held 10 bases outside the gene matches. The CDR3 sequence is CAISETPLGTAQETQYF. The CDR3, as DNA: TGTGCCATCAGTGAGACACCTTTAGGGACAGCCCAAGAGACCCAGTACTTC.